What follows are 25 T cell receptor beta chains derived from one specimen sequenced in a study of blood T cell repertoires in COVID-19. The assay was immunoSEQ multiplex PCR, and TCRdb's table has in-frame clones only and misses some. The sample carries roughly 100,000 clones, about 85% recorded once. Sequencing input: peripheral blood. The receptor source for this set is a man in his fifties or sixties with acute or convalescent COVID-19.

V is TRBV13 and J is TRBJ2-7, with TRBD2 matching 11 bases. This CDR3 is built from 16 residues. The V segment lost 7 bases and the J segment 2 bases; nucleotides outside the gene matches: 10. The germline CDR1 and CDR2 sequences are PRHDT and FYEKMQ (reference sequence). This CDR3 reads CASTASGTSGTYEQYF. The CDR3 DNA reads as TGTGCCAGCACCGCGTCCGGGACTAGCGGAACCTACGAGCAGTACTTC.

This clone has just a few counts. V and J are TRBV15 and TRBJ1-5, with a tentative D call TRBD1 (6 bases). The CDR3 covers 16 residues. Germline V lookup: CDR1 LNHNV, CDR2 YYDKDF (reference sequence). The V gene lost 8 bases and the J gene lost 0 bases, with 17 bases spanning the gap. CDR3: CATGSGTRYSNQPQHF. The CDR3 DNA sequence: TGTGCCACCGGATCCGGGACACGTTATAGCAATCAGCCCCAGCATTTT. Using reference TRBV15 and TRBJ1-5 for the parts outside the CDR3, the full variable domain is DAMVIQNPRYQVTQFGKPVTLSCSQTLNHNVMYWYQQKSSQAPKLLFHYYDKDFNNEADTPDNFQSRRPNTSFCFLDIRSPGLGDTAMYLCATGSGTRYSNQPQHFGDGTRLSIL.

The J gene is TRBJ1-5, the V gene TRBV12-3 or TRBV12-4; TRBD1 aligns across 9 bases. The CDR3 length is 13 residues. V dropped 5 bases and J dropped 7; count of bases not matched to a gene: 3. CDR3 bases: TGTGCCAGCAGTGACGGACAGGGGCAGCCCCAGCATTTT. It yields the protein CASSDGQGQPQHF.

This sequence joins TRBV3-1 (or the pseudogene TRBV3-2) and TRBJ2-7; D might be TRBD1 (6 bases). This CDR3 region has 14 residues. Trimming took off 0 bases at V and 7 bases at J, with 13 bases between the two ends. Germline CDR1 LGHDT, CDR2 YNNKEL (reference sequence). Written as DNA, the CDR3 is TGTGCCAGCAGCCAAGAGGCAGGGGTTTGGGAGCAGTACTTC. This codes for CASSQEAGVWEQYF.

The chain employs TRBV9 and TRBJ1-2; 10 positions match TRBD1. V lost 4 bases, J lost 5 bases, and 11 bases stayed unmatched. Germline CDR1 is SGDLS and CDR2 is YYNGEE. The CDR3 has 16 residues. The CDR3 spells CASSLERDRGLYGYTF. The CDR3 DNA reads TGTGCCAGCAGCCTCGAGAGGGACAGGGGATTATATGGCTACACCTTC.

This clone was seen only once. The J gene is TRBJ1-2, the V gene TRBV18; D is possibly TRBD1 (5 bases). CDR3 size: 15 residues. V lost 3 bases to trimming and J lost 8 bases, with 19 bases between them. The germline V gene encodes CDR1 KGHSH and CDR2 LQKENI. The CDR3 is CASSPGWDLAVGYTF. The CDR3 nucleotides read TGTGCCAGCTCACCTGGTTGGGACTTAGCAGTCGGCTACACCTTC.

This clone was found many times. The chain carries TRBV5-5 and TRBJ1-5; TRBD1 aligns across 7 bases. Germline-derived CDR1 and CDR2 are SGHKS and YYEKEE (reference sequence). After removal of 4 bases from V and 0 bases from J, the junction contained 4 bases not matched to a gene. The CDR3 runs 15 residues. CDR3 DNA: TGTGCCAGCAGCCTCGGGACAGTTAGCAATCAGCCCCAGCATTTT. It is translated as CASSLGTVSNQPQHF.

This chain connects TRBV25-1 to TRBJ2-1; D uncertain. Germline loops: CDR1 MGHDK, CDR2 SYGVNS. The CDR3 runs to 13 residues. Trimming stripped 2 bases from V and 4 bases from J, with 6 bases between. The CDR3 sequence is CASSEAPYNEQFF. The DNA for the CDR3 is TGTGCCAGCAGTGAAGCGCCTTACAATGAGCAGTTCTTC.

To note about this clone: Additional DNA sequences in this sample encode the identical CDR3. This chain links TRBV28 with TRBJ2-7; 10 bases align to TRBD2. V lost 2 bases, J lost 2 bases, and 0 bases stayed unmatched. This CDR3 comprises 14 residues. Per the germline V gene, CDR1 is MDHEN and CDR2 is SYDVKM. The chain's CDR3 is CASSLLAGAYEQYF. The CDR3 DNA follows: TGTGCCAGCAGTTTACTAGCGGGAGCCTACGAGCAGTACTTC.

This clone appeared a few times. This chain connects TRBV20-1 to TRBJ1-2; D gene unclear. Germline V gives CDR1 DFQATT, CDR2 SNEGSKA (reference sequence). The CDR3 length is 14 residues. V was clipped by 3 bases and J by 0 bases, with 11 bases between them. The CDR3 here is CSASARLTNYGYTF. Here the CDR3 DNA reads TGCAGTGCTAGTGCCAGGTTGACTAACTATGGCTACACCTTC.

The genes are TRBV29-1 and TRBJ1-1; no clear D gene. The ends were cut back, 0 bases at V and 5 bases at J, with 10 bases in the middle. The CDR3 runs to 13 residues. Per germline, CDR1 SQVTM and CDR2 ANQGSEA. The CDR3 nucleotides read TGCAGCGTTGAAGATATCACAGAGACTGAAGCTTTCTTT. Its protein is CSVEDITETEAFF.

The rearrangement links TRBV19 to TRBJ1-5, with 9 bases that match TRBD1. The CDR3 length is 16 residues. Germline lookup yields CDR1 LNHDA and CDR2 SQIVND (reference sequence). With V trimmed by 4 bases and J by 5 bases, 9 bases remained unmatched. In DNA, the CDR3 is TGTGCCAGTAGTAAGAGGACAGGGGAGGTCGATCAGCCCCAGCATTTT. Translated: CASSKRTGEVDQPQHF.

The count of this clone is one. The chain carries TRBV18 and TRBJ2-1; D possibly corresponds to TRBD2 (5 bases). Per germline, CDR1 KGHSH and CDR2 LQKENI. Trimming removed 2 bases from V and 1 base from J, with 9 bases in between. CDR3 length: 15 residues. The CDR3 DNA reads as TGTGCCAGCTCACCATTGCGGGCGTCCTACAATGAGCAGTTCTTC. This codes for CASSPLRASYNEQFF.

V usage is TRBV9 and J usage is TRBJ2-3; TRBD1 aligns across 7 bases. This CDR3 has 16 amino acids. Per the germline V gene, CDR1 is SGDLS and CDR2 is YYNGEE. With V trimmed by 4 bases and J by 0 bases, 8 bases remained unmatched. As DNA, the CDR3 is TGTGCCAGCAGCATCAACAGGGGCGGTAGCACAGATACGCAGTATTTT. Residues: CASSINRGGSTDTQYF.

This clone was seen only once. This chain links TRBV9 with TRBJ1-2; tentative D call: TRBD1 (5 bases). V lost 3 bases, J lost 6 bases, and 15 bases lay in between. CDR1 is SGDLS and CDR2 is YYNGEE in the germline V gene. This CDR3 comprises 14 residues. CDR3 protein: CASSASWGRNGYTF. In DNA form, the CDR3 reads TGTGCCAGCAGCGCCTCCTGGGGCCGTAATGGCTACACCTTC.

This clone was seen more than once but under ten times. This chain connects TRBV4-1 to TRBJ2-7; possibly TRBD1 for D (5 bases). The CDR3 loop spans 15 amino acids. Germline-derived CDR1 and CDR2 are MGHRA and YSYEKL. Trimming left V 1 base short and J 6 bases short, with 16 bases between. The CDR3 nucleotides are TGCGCCAGCAGCCAAGTCGAGGCAGGGCTCAGCGAGCAGTACTTC. As protein: CASSQVEAGLSEQYF.

J is TRBJ2-1 and V is TRBV5-1; 8 nucleotides line up with TRBD2. The CDR3 extends over 15 amino acids. CDR1 is SGHRS and CDR2 is YFSETQ in the germline V gene. V was clipped by 1 base and J by 4 bases; unmatched bases: 4. The CDR3 loop is CASSLSSGIYNEQFF. Written as DNA, the CDR3 is TGCGCCAGCAGCTTGAGTAGCGGGATATACAATGAGCAGTTCTTC.

The chain couples TRBV2 to TRBJ2-3, with TRBD2 as a possible D gene (6 bases). CDR1 SNHLY and CDR2 FYNNEI come from the germline V gene. The germline V and J ends were trimmed by 7 bases and 2 bases, with 13 bases remaining between them. The CDR3 consists of 14 residues. The CDR3 nucleotides are TGTGCCAGCAATCCCAGGACTATCACAGATACGCAGTATTTT. Its translation: CASNPRTITDTQYF.

This sequence joins TRBV9 and TRBJ2-2, with 13 bases aligning to TRBD2. The CDR3 spans 17 residues. Germline-derived CDR1 and CDR2 are SGDLS and YYNGEE. V was pared by 3 bases and J by 5 bases, with 7 bases of the junction left unmatched. CDR3 residues: CASSAHKGLAGTGELFF. The CDR3 coding sequence is TGTGCCAGCAGCGCCCACAAGGGACTAGCGGGAACCGGGGAGCTGTTTTTT.

V gene TRBV5-1 combines with J gene TRBJ1-1; D gene uncertain. This CDR3 comprises 14 residues. The germline V gene has CDR1 SGHRS and CDR2 YFSETQ. V lost 2 bases to trimming and J lost 0 bases, with 8 bases between them. CDR3 region: CASSFGGLNTEAFF. CDR3 sequence (DNA): TGCGCCAGCAGCTTTGGAGGATTGAACACTGAAGCTTTCTTT.

The chain combines TRBV6-5 with TRBJ2-7; TRBD1 matches 7 bases. The germline gives CDR1 MNHEY, CDR2 SVGAGI. Germline trimming cut 5 bases from V and 3 bases from J; bases unmatched to any gene: 10. This CDR3 has 15 amino acids. The DNA for the CDR3 is TGTGCCAGCAGTAGGACTCGGGACAGAAGCTACGAGCAGTACTTC. Its protein product is CASSRTRDRSYEQYF.

The chain is built from TRBV2 and TRBJ2-2, with D unclear. V was pared by 3 bases and J by 2 bases, with 10 bases between. This CDR3 region has 15 residues. Germline CDR1 is SNHLY and CDR2 is FYNNEI. CDR3: CASSDPAQNTGELFF. CDR3 nucleotide sequence: TGTGCCAGCAGTGACCCTGCGCAAAACACCGGGGAGCTGTTTTTT.

The V gene is TRBV3-1 (or the pseudogene TRBV3-2), the J gene TRBJ2-7; a possible D gene is TRBD1 (6 bases). Germline loops: CDR1 LGHDT, CDR2 YNNKEL (reference sequence). Trimming stripped 4 bases from V and 5 bases from J, with 21 bases between. This CDR3 has 16 amino acids. CDR3 coding DNA: TGTGCCAGCAGCCCACCCGTAATAACAGGGAGAAACGAGCAGTACTTC. It codes for CASSPPVITGRNEQYF.

CDR3 in amino acids: CASRAQGDNSPLHF. The DNA for the CDR3 is TGTGCCAGCAGGGCACAGGGTGATAATTCACCCCTCCACTTT. The genes are TRBV2 and TRBJ1-6; D perhaps matches TRBD1 (6 bases). V lost 6 bases to trimming and J lost 5 bases, with 11 bases between them. Germline V lookup: CDR1 SNHLY, CDR2 FYNNEI. The CDR3 runs to 14 residues.

V usage is TRBV9 and J usage is TRBJ2-6; 8 bases align to TRBD2. Trimming at V came to 2 bases and at J to 1 base, leaving 8 bases not matched to a gene. The CDR3 totals 18 residues. Looked up from germline, CDR1 is SGDLS and CDR2 is YYNGEE. The CDR3 reads CASSVAPGGGSGANVLTF. The CDR3 DNA sequence: TGTGCCAGCAGCGTCGCCCCGGGGGGGGGTTCTGGGGCCAACGTCCTGACTTTC.